Below, 6 T cell receptor beta chains from the same sample are listed, as sequenced in a study of blood T cell repertoires in COVID-19. Sequencing used immunoSEQ multiplex PCR; TCRdb keeps in-frame clones, though not all of them. The sample includes 250,000 to 350,000 clones, around nine tenths of them seen just once. The material sequenced was PBMCs or T cells enriched from blood (not recorded which). These receptors originate from a woman in her thirties or forties who had recovered from COVID-19.

The chain uses TRBV2 and TRBJ1-4, with unresolved D. CDR1 and CDR2 from the germline V gene are SNHLY and FYNNEI. V was shortened by 6 bases and J by 7 bases, with 15 bases between the two germline ends. This CDR3 has 14 residues. The CDR3 reads CASRGGQIGEKLFF. The DNA for the CDR3 is TGTGCCAGCAGAGGTGGGCAGATTGGTGAAAAACTGTTTTTT.

The V and J genes are TRBV29-1 and TRBJ2-3; 7 nucleotides agree with TRBD1. The junction had 5 bases not matched to a gene; V was cut back by 4 bases and J by 1 base. CDR3 length equals 14 residues. Germline CDR1 reads SQVTM; CDR2 reads ANQGSEA. CDR3 amino acids: CSVAGGEGTDTQYF. The CDR3 nucleotides are TGCAGCGTTGCAGGGGGAGAGGGCACAGATACGCAGTATTTT.

The chain uses TRBV28 and TRBJ2-7, with a weak D call TRBD1 (5 bases). Trimming left V 1 base short and J 3 bases short, with 10 bases between. The CDR3 sequence is 14 residues long. Germline CDR1 MDHEN, CDR2 SYDVKM. This CDR3 is CASSLYPDSYEQYF. CDR3 DNA sequence: TGTGCCAGCAGTTTATACCCAGACAGCTACGAGCAGTACTTC.

The CDR3 loop is CASSYLAGTVNEKLFF. The CDR3 nucleotides are TGTGCCAGCAGTTACCTTGCCGGGACAGTTAATGAAAAACTGTTTTTT. The chain carries TRBV6-5 and TRBJ1-4; 7 bases line up with TRBD1. The CDR3 covers 16 residues. Germline CDR1 is MNHEY and CDR2 is SVGAGI. V lost 2 bases to trimming and J lost 4 bases; unmatched junction nucleotides: 7.

CDR3 sequence reads: CASSLKGTSV. The CDR3 DNA follows: TGTGCCAGCAGTTTAAAGGGGACTAGCGTC. The chain has TRBV27 and TRBJ2-7; 8 nucleotides align to TRBD2. There are 10 residues in the CDR3. Germline V gene data show CDR1 as MNHEY and CDR2 as SMNVEV (reference sequence).

The chain recombines TRBV9 with TRBJ2-1, with 8 positions matching TRBD2. Germline trimming cut 2 bases from V and 4 bases from J; bases unmatched to any gene: 17. The germline V gene has CDR1 SGDLS and CDR2 YYNGEE. The CDR3 totals 19 residues. For the CDR3, the DNA is TGTGCCAGCAGCGTTAGGGGGGAATTCGGACTAGCCGGGTACAATGAGCAGTTCTTC. Amino acid sequence: CASSVRGEFGLAGYNEQFF.